These T cell receptor beta chains were read from a single sample in a study of radiotherapy plus CTLA-4 blockade in lung cancer. Sequencing used immunoSEQ multiplex PCR; TCRdb keeps in-frame clones, though not all of them. This table holds approximately 48,000 clones, roughly 86% found once. Sequenced here: peripheral blood, sampled from a patient treated with radiotherapy plus ipilimumab. All receptors derive from a human donor with non-small cell lung cancer whose response to radiotherapy plus ipilimumab could not be evaluated. CDR3s include the opening cysteine and the closing phenylalanine or tryptophan.

TRBJ1-2 | TRBV7-2 | CASSFQQGRDGYTF
TRBJ1-1 | TRBV4-1 | CASSQDKWQLNTEAFF
TRBJ1-2 | TRBV7-3 | CASSLVVRTNYGYTF
TRBJ2-7 | TRBV7-8 | CASSYNSYEQYF
TRBJ2-5 | TRBV11-2 | CASSQIPGQRETQYF
TRBJ2-7 | TRBV19 | CASSMSPLERSYEQYF
TRBJ1-1 | TRBV30 | CAWWGGAWTEAFF
TRBJ2-7 | TRBV5-5 | CASSFSAGIYEQYF
TRBJ1-5 | TRBV7-9 | CASSLSGGHQPQHF
TRBJ1-1 | TRBV7-9 | CASSPPLYRAKNTEAFF
TRBJ2-6 | TRBV28 | CASSFGLSGANVLTF
TRBJ1-1 | TRBV4-3 | CASSQRQGAGTEAFF
TRBJ1-2 | TRBV27 | CASILEGYTF
TRBJ2-1 | TRBV30 | CAWSGASAYNEQFF
TRBJ2-2 | TRBV15 | CATSSWTGENTGELFF
TRBJ1-2 | TRBV4-3 | CASSQDRGPNYGYTF
TRBJ1-1 | TRBV19 | CASSDRDSLSAFF
TRBJ2-1 | TRBV10-3 | CAISDLAGAINEQFF
TRBJ2-1 | TRBV28 | CASSDVEFDSLNNEQFF
TRBJ2-7 | TRBV11-1 | CASSPRGRSYEQYF
TRBJ2-7 | TRBV7-4 | CASSFLIPFGGEQYF
TRBJ2-7 | TRBV5-1 | CASTPIAGAYEQYF
TRBJ2-7 | TRBV7-9 | CASSPQRTGFEQYF
TRBJ1-2 | TRBV10-3 | CAISDGISYGYTF
TRBJ2-3 | TRBV29-1 | CSVVLDRGSTDTQYF
TRBJ2-6 | TRBV27 | CASSLGVSSGANVLTF
TRBJ2-2 | TRBV2 | CASSPRQGFNTGELFF
TRBJ1-1 | TRBV28 | CASSRPRLTEAFF
TRBJ2-1 | TRBV9 | CASSVGGGPPSYNEQFF
TRBJ2-7 | TRBV28 | CASSARSTYEQYF
TRBJ1-1 | TRBV5-1 | CASKGEGNTEAFF
TRBJ2-2 | TRBV7-2 | CASSWDRLNTGELFF
TRBJ2-7 | TRBV27 | CASGFTVYEQYF
TRBJ2-3 | TRBV7-2 | CASSLVAGAPDTQYF
TRBJ1-1 | TRBV7-9 | CASSLGSGGAAFF
TRBJ2-7 | TRBV11-3 | CASSDERGYEQYF
TRBJ1-1 | TRBV4-1 | CASSHPGSEAFF
TRBJ1-2 | TRBV7-2 | CASTLSRQLLFNYGYTF
TRBJ1-3 | TRBV28 | CASRQGSGNTIYF
TRBJ2-7 | TRBV5-3 | CARSFLTGDSYEQYF
TRBJ2-1 | TRBV18 | CASSPSNRGREGNEQFF
TRBJ1-1 | TRBV6-5 | CASSYIVSGLNTEAFF
TRBJ2-2 | TRBV7-2 | CASSLVRTNTGELFF
TRBJ1-2 | TRBV5-8 | CASRPKTRGGSYGYTF
TRBJ1-3 | TRBV2 | CASSAGIKNTIYF
TRBJ2-2 | TRBV9 | CASSVSSELAGDTGELFF
TRBJ2-1 | TRBV28 | CASSHGQGRRRQFF
TRBJ2-1 | TRBV28 | CASSLVPPPNSHNEQFF
TRBJ2-7 | TRBV7-9 | CASSLVGTAKAYEQYF
TRBJ2-2 | TRBV4-3 | CASSQDPGLNTGELFF
TRBJ2-7 | TRBV7-2 | CASSLEGGYIYEQYF